The 8 T cell receptor beta chains given below trace back to one sample, sequenced in a study of CD8+ T cells in alopecia areata. Following extraction, RNA underwent reverse transcription to cDNA, which served as the sequencing template. Generated by immunoSEQ multiplex PCR, the TCRdb table keeps only in-frame clones and is missing some. The table has approximately 280,000 clones, about 62% seen once; the top ten hold less than 2%. Treatment here: oral pan-JAK inhibitor, 5-10 mg twice daily. The source was CD4+ T cells sorted from blood, collected at week 24, from a patient treated with tofacitinib. These receptor sequences come from a human donor with alopecia areata.

This clone appeared a few times. The CDR3 loop reads CSAPPGGVNTEAFF. The DNA for the CDR3 is TGCAGCGCCCCCCCAGGGGGGGTCAACACTGAAGCTTTCTTT. The V and J genes are TRBV29-1 and TRBJ1-1; 7 bases are a match to TRBD1. V lost 7 bases, J lost 2 bases, and 10 bases stayed unmatched. The CDR3 is 14 amino acids. Germline CDR1 and CDR2: SQVTM and ANQGSEA.

This chain links TRBV27 with TRBJ1-1; D gene unclear. This CDR3 region has 15 residues. V was trimmed by 0 bases and J by 3 bases, leaving 11 bases between them. Germline V gives CDR1 MNHEY, CDR2 SMNVEV (reference sequence). The CDR3 DNA sequence: TGTGCCAGCAGTTTATCAGGTCCCTGGCACACTGAAGCTTTCTTT. This encodes CASSLSGPWHTEAFF.

The rearrangement joins TRBV29-1 to TRBJ2-3; D ambiguous. There are 14 residues in the CDR3. Germline V gene lookup returns CDR1 SQVTM and CDR2 ANQGSEA. V lost 3 bases, J lost 1 base, and 11 bases lay in between. The CDR3 loop is CSVEGDYRTDTQYF. The DNA for the CDR3 is TGCAGCGTTGAGGGCGATTACCGCACAGATACGCAGTATTTT.

The gene calls are TRBV29-1 and TRBJ2-3; 8 nucleotides agree with TRBD1. The V segment lost 4 bases and the J segment 0 bases; nucleotides outside the gene matches: 3. The CDR3 is 14 amino acids. From germline, CDR1 is SQVTM and CDR2 ANQGSEA. The CDR3 DNA follows: TGCAGCGTTGTGGACAGGGCTAGCACAGATACGCAGTATTTT. Its translation: CSVVDRASTDTQYF.

The chain employs TRBV2 and TRBJ2-2; D is unclear. The V end was cut by 8 bases, the J end by 0 bases, with 13 bases between. Looked up from germline, CDR1 is SNHLY and CDR2 is FYNNEI. The CDR3 is 15 amino acids. DNA for the CDR3: TGTGCCAGCGGGCAGCTGGGGTCGAACACCGGGGAGCTGTTTTTT. Translated, it gives CASGQLGSNTGELFF.

This clone was seen more than once but under ten times. The chain employs TRBV7-9 and TRBJ2-5, with D possibly TRBD1 on 6 matching bases. Trimming pared 6 bases from V and 2 bases from J, leaving 16 bases between. Germline V lookup: CDR1 SEHNR, CDR2 FQNEAQ (reference sequence). The CDR3 runs 15 residues. CDR3 in amino acids: CASSSPGQDQETQYF. The DNA for the CDR3 is TGTGCCAGCAGTTCTCCGGGACAAGATCAAGAGACCCAGTACTTC.

The genes are TRBV29-1 and TRBJ2-7; D unresolved. The V gene's germline CDR1 is SQVTM and CDR2 ANQGSEA. V lost 4 bases to trimming and J lost 7 bases, with 14 bases between them. The CDR3 spans 12 residues. The CDR3 loop reads CSVGLSFVEQYF. The CDR3, as DNA: TGCAGCGTTGGCCTGAGTTTCGTTGAGCAGTACTTC.

With regard to this clone: Other DNA sequences in this specimen translate into the identical CDR3. The chain uses TRBV7-9 and TRBJ2-7; possibly TRBD2 for D (5 bases). V lost 0 bases, J lost 0 bases, and 6 bases lay in between. This CDR3 has 14 amino acids. CDR1 and CDR2 (germline): SEHNR, FQNEAQ (reference sequence). CDR3 sequence reads: CASSLAGGSYEQYF. The CDR3 DNA reads as TGTGCCAGCAGCTTAGCTGGAGGCTCCTACGAGCAGTACTTC.